These 7 T cell receptor beta chains were all obtained from the same sample, sequenced in a study of cytomegalovirus exposure and HLA in healthy donors. Vbeta (60) and Jbeta (13) primers were used in the PCR. TCRdb's copy holds only in-frame clones and misses some; the assay was immunoSEQ multiplex PCR. The data show around 150,000 clones, about two thirds seen once. Sequenced: PBMCs. The receptors originated from a man between 60 and 70 years old in good health and CMV-seronegative.

This clone was picked up a small number of times. V is TRBV6-5 and J is TRBJ2-7; 9 bases align to TRBD1. This CDR3 is built from 15 residues. Germline lookup yields CDR1 MNHEY and CDR2 SVGAGI. The J segment lost 4 bases and the V segment lost 3 bases, leaving 7 bases of the junction unmatched. CDR3 loop: CASSYGSGQGYEQYF. CDR3 sequence (DNA): TGTGCCAGCAGTTATGGTTCGGGACAGGGATACGAGCAGTACTTC.

This clone was detected only a few times. This chain uses TRBV28 with TRBJ1-1; D is possibly TRBD1 (5 bases). The CDR3 length is 13 residues. The germline V gene has CDR1 MDHEN and CDR2 SYDVKM. Trimming took 6 bases from V and 5 from J, leaving 13 bases between them. The CDR3 is CASRKGLGTEAFF. In DNA form, the CDR3 reads TGTGCCAGCAGGAAGGGGCTAGGGACTGAAGCTTTCTTT.

The table lists this clone with a few counts. V usage is TRBV19 and J usage is TRBJ2-2, with 9 bases that match TRBD2. Germline CDR1 and CDR2: LNHDA and SQIVND (reference sequence). This CDR3 has 15 amino acids. Trimming cost V 6 bases and J 4 bases; bases outside gene matches: 6. CDR3 nucleotide sequence: TGTGCCAGTAGAAGACTAGCGGTTTCCACCGGGGAGCTGTTTTTT. Translation: CASRRLAVSTGELFF. The variable domain in full, with the rest retrieved from reference TRBV19 and TRBJ2-2, is DGGITQSPKYLFRKEGQNVTLSCEQNLNHDAMYWYRQDPGQGLRLIYYSQIVNDFQKGDIAEGYSVSREKKESFPLTVTSAQKNPTAFYLCASRRLAVSTGELFFGEGSRLTVL.

This clone was counted between two and nine times. The chain is built from TRBV28 and TRBJ2-7; 8 bases are a match to TRBD1. CDR3 size: 15 residues. V shed 5 bases and J 6 bases; nucleotides not matched to a gene: 12. Germline CDR1 is MDHEN and CDR2 is SYDVKM. DNA for the CDR3: TGTGCCAGCAGTCCCCATGGACAGGGCTCTCGCGAGCAGTACTTC. It is translated as CASSPHGQGSREQYF.

J is TRBJ1-2 and V is TRBV27; D is perhaps TRBD1 (5 bases). Trimming shortened V by 4 bases and J by 2 bases, and 14 bases separated the two germline ends. Germline V gene data show CDR1 as MNHEY and CDR2 as SMNVEV (reference sequence). The CDR3 extends over 15 amino acids. The CDR3: CASSSLPRQNYGYTF. As DNA, the CDR3 is TGTGCCAGCAGTTCGCTCCCTCGACAGAACTATGGCTACACCTTC.

This rearrangement joins TRBV6-4 to TRBJ2-3, with 11 positions matching TRBD2. The J segment lost 0 bases and the V segment lost 5 bases, leaving 4 bases of the junction unmatched. From germline, CDR1 is MRHNA and CDR2 SNTAGT. The CDR3 totals 16 residues. In DNA form, the CDR3 reads TGTGCCAGCAGTCTAACTAGCGGGAGAAGCACAGATACGCAGTATTTT. Its protein is CASSLTSGRSTDTQYF.

This clone occurred once. The chain links TRBV2 to TRBJ2-1; the D is unclear. CDR1 is SNHLY, CDR2 FYNNEI, per germline. CDR3 length: 12 amino acids. Trimming removed 6 bases at V and 10 bases at J, with 13 bases between. CDR3 protein: CASRPGEEEQFF. In DNA form, the CDR3 reads TGTGCCAGCAGGCCCGGAGAGGAAGAGCAGTTCTTC.